The present entry profiles one T cell receptor (beta chain) with its context. Its antigen is as yet unknown. This sample was taken from a study of cytomegalovirus exposure and HLA in healthy donors. Study-wide findings and caveats: When analyzed later, a missense DCLRE1C variant was found to be linked to TCR beta V- and J-gene trimming.

The PCR used 60 Vbeta and 13 Jbeta primers. In the authors' methods: It was a later analysis that counted roughly 80 million unique TCR beta chains, of which some 12 million were shared. Method: immunoSEQ multiplex PCR; TCRdb's copy keeps in-frame clones and lacks some. The V and J calls and clone size were taken over from that table, and D and trimming were inferred from the DNA. Altogether approximately 160,000 clones are present, more than 80% being singletons, with the ten largest covering 0.77%. All the people who gave samples were healthy bone marrow donors. V lost 5 bases to trimming and J lost 3 bases, with 10 bases between them. The CDR3 extends over 13 amino acids. Germline CDR1 and CDR2: MDHEN and SYDVKM.

The origin of this receptor is a woman between 18 and 29 years old in good health and CMV-seronegative. V and J are TRBV28 and TRBJ2-5; possible D gene TRBD1, 6 bases. Sequenced: PBMCs. The CDR3 region has the DNA TGTGCCAGCAGTCCGGGACAAGAAGAGACCCAGTACTTC. Translation: CASSPGQEETQYF.